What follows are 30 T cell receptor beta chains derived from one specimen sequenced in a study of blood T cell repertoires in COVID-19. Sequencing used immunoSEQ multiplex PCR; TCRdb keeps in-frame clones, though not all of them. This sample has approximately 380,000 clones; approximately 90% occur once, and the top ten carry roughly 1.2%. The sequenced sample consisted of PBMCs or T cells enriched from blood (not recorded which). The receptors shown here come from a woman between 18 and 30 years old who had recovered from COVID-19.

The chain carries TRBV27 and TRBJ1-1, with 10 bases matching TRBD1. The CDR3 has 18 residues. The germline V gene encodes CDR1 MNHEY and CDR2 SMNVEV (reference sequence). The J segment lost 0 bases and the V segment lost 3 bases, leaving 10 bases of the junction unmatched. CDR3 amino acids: CASSFWTDRGLLNTEAFF. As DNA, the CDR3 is TGTGCCAGCAGTTTTTGGACCGACAGGGGGCTACTGAACACTGAAGCTTTCTTT.

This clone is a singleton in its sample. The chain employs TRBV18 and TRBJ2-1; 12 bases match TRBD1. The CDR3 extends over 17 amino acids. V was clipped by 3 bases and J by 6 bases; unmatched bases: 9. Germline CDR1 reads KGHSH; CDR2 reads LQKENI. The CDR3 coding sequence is TGTGCCAGCTCACCGGGACAGGGGGCCCAGAAAATCAATGAGCAGTTCTTC. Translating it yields CASSPGQGAQKINEQFF.

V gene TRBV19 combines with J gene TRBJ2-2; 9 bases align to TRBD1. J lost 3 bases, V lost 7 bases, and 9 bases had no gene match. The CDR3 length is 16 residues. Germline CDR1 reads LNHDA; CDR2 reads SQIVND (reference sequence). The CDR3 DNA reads TGTGCCAGTACCCTAACAGGGGGCGGTCACACCGGGGAGCTGTTTTTT. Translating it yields CASTLTGGGHTGELFF.

This CDR3 is CACSTSGGPTETQYF. The CDR3 region has the DNA TGTGCCTGTTCGACTAGCGGGGGGCCCACCGAGACCCAGTACTTC. The rearrangement joins TRBV30 to TRBJ2-5; TRBD2 agrees at 13 bases. Germline V gene data show CDR1 as GTSNPN and CDR2 as SVGIG (reference sequence). This CDR3 contains 15 residues. Germline trimming cut 6 bases from V and 5 bases from J; bases unmatched to any gene: 9.

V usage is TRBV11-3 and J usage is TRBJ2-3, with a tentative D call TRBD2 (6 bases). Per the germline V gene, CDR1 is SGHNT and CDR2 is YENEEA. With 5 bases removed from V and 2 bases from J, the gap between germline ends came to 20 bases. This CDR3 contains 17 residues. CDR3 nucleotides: TGTGCCAGCAGCGCGGGGCCGTACTCTAGGGACACAGATACGCAGTATTTT. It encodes CASSAGPYSRDTDTQYF.

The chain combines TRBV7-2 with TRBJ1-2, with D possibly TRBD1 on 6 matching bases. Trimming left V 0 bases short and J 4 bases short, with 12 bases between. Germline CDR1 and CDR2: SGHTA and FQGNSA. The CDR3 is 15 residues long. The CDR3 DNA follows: TGTGCCAGCAGCTTAGCAAGGGGACAATCCTATGGCTACACCTTC. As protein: CASSLARGQSYGYTF.

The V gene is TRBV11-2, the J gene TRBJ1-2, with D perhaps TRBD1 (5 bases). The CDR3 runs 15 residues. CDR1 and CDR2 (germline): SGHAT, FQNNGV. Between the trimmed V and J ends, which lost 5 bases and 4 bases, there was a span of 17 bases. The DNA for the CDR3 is TGTGCCAGCAGCCCTGCGGCGGGACTAAGCTATGGCTACACCTTC. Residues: CASSPAAGLSYGYTF.

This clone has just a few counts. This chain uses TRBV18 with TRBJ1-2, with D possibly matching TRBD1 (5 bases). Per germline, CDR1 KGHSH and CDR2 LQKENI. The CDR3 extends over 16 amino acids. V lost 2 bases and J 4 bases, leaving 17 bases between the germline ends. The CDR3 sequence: CASSPGGTGTAYGYTF. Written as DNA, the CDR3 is TGTGCCAGCTCACCAGGCGGGACCGGGACCGCCTATGGCTACACCTTC.

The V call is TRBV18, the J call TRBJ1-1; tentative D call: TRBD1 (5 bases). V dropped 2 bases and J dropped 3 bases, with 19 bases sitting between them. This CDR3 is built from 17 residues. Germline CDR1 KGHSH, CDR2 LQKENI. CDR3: CASSPFSGRRFDTEAFF. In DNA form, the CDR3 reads TGTGCCAGCTCACCATTCTCAGGGCGACGCTTCGACACTGAAGCTTTCTTT.

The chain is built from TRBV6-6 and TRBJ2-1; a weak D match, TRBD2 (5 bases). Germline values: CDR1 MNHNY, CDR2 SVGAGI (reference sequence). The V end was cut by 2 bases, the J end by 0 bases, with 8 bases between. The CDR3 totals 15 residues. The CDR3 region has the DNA TGTGCCAGCAGTTACAAAGGGAGCTCCTACAATGAGCAGTTCTTC. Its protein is CASSYKGSSYNEQFF.

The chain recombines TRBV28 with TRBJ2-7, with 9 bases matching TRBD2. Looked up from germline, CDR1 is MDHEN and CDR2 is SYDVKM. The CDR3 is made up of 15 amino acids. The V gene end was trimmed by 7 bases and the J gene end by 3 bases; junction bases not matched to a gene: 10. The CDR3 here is CASKGAISGGYEQYF. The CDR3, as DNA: TGTGCCAGCAAAGGGGCAATTAGCGGGGGCTACGAGCAGTACTTC.

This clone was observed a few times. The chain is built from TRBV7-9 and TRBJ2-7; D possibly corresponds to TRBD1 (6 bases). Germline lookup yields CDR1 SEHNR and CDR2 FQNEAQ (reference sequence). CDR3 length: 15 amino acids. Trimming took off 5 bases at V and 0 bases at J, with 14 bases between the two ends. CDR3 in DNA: TGTGCCAGCAGCCTCAGGGGCCGCCCCTCCTACGAGCAGTACTTC. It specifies CASSLRGRPSYEQYF.

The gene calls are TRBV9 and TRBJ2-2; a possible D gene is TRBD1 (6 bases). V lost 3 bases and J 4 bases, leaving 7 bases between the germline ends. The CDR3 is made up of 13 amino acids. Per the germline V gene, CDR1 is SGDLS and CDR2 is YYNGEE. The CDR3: CASSGGGTGELFF. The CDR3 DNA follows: TGTGCCAGCAGCGGAGGGGGCACCGGGGAGCTGTTTTTT.

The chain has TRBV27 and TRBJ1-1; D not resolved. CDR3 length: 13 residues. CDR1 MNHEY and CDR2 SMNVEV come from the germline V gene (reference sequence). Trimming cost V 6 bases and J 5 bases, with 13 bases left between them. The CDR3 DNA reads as TGTGCCAGCAGCCAAACGGCCAGGACTGAAGCTTTCTTT. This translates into CASSQTARTEAFF.

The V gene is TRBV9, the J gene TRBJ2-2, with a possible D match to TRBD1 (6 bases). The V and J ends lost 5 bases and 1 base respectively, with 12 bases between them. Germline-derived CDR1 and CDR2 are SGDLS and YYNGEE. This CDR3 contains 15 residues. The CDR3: CASSLTGMNTGELFF. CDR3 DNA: TGTGCCAGCAGTCTAACAGGGATGAACACCGGGGAGCTGTTTTTT.

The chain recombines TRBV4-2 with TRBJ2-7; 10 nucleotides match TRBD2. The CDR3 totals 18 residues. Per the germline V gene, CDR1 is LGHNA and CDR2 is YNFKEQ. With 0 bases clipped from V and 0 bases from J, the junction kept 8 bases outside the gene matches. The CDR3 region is CASSQEGKAGGISYEQYF. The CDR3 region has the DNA TGTGCCAGCAGCCAAGAAGGTAAAGCGGGGGGGATCTCCTACGAGCAGTACTTC.

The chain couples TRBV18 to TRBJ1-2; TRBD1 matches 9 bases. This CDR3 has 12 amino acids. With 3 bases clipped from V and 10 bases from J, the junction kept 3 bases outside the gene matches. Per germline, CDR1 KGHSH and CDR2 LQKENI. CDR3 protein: CASSPDRGTYTF. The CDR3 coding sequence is TGTGCCAGCTCACCGGACAGGGGAACCTACACCTTC.

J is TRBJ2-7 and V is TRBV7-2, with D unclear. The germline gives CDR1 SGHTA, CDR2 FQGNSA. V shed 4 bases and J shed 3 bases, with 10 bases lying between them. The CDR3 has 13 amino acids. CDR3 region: CASSSRAVYEQYF. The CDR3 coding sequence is TGTGCCAGCAGCTCCCGAGCCGTCTACGAGCAGTACTTC.

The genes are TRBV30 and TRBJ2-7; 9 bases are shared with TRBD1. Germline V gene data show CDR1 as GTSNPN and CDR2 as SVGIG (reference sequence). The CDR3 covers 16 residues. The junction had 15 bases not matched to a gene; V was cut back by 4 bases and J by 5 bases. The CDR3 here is CAWTRAKTGGKNEQYF. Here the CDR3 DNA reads TGTGCCTGGACCCGAGCTAAGACAGGGGGTAAAAACGAGCAGTACTTC.

The CDR3 here is CASSGTHSDTSSSYNSPLHF. The CDR3 DNA reads TGTGCCAGCAGCGGGACCCACTCGGACACTTCGAGCTCCTATAATTCACCCCTCCACTTT. This chain uses TRBV9 with TRBJ1-6, with a possible D match to TRBD1 (5 bases). Germline CDR1 reads SGDLS; CDR2 reads YYNGEE. The CDR3 contains 20 residues. The V end was cut by 3 bases, the J end by 0 bases, with 22 bases between.

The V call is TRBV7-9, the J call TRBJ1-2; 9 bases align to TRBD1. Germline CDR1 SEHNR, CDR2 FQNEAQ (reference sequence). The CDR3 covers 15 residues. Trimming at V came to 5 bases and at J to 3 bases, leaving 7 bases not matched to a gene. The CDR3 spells CASSNKGQGHYGYTF. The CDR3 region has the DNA TGTGCCAGCAGCAATAAGGGACAGGGCCACTATGGCTACACCTTC.

Here the CDR3 reads CASSFSTDTQYF. The CDR3 DNA reads TGTGCCAGCAGCTTTAGTACAGATACGCAGTATTTT. The chain recombines TRBV5-5 with TRBJ2-3; unclear D gene. In germline, CDR1 is SGHKS, CDR2 YYEKEE (reference sequence). Trimming cost V 2 bases and J 3 bases, with 4 bases left between them. The CDR3 runs 12 residues.

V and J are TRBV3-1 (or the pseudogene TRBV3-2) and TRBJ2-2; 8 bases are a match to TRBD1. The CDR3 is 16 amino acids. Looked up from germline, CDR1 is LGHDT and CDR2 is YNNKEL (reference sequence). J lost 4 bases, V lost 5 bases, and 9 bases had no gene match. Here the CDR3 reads CASSYWGQDFTGELFF. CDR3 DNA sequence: TGTGCCAGCAGCTATTGGGGACAGGACTTCACCGGGGAGCTGTTTTTT.

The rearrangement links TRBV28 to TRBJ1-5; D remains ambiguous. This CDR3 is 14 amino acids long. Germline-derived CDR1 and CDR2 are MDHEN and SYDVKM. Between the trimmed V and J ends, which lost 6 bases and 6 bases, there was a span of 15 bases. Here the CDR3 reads CASSTKDRSQPQHF. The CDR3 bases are TGTGCCAGCAGCACTAAAGATCGGAGTCAGCCCCAGCATTTT.

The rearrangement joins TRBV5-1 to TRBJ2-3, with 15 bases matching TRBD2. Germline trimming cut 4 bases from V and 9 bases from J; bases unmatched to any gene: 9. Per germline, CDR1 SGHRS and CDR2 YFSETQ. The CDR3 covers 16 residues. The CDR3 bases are TGCGCCAGCAGCCCCGGACTAGCGGGGGGGTGGGAAACGCAGTATTTT. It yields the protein CASSPGLAGGWETQYF.

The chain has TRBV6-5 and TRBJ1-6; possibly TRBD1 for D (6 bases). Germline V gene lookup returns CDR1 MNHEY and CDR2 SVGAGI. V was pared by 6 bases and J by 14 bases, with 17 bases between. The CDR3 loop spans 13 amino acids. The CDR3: CASSQGPIQALHF. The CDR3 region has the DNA TGTGCCAGCAGCCAGGGGCCTATTCAGGCCCTCCACTTT.

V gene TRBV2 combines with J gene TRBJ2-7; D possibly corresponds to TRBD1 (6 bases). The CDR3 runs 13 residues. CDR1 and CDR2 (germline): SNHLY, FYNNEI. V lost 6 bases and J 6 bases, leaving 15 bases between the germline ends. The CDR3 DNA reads TGTGCCAGCAGGAAAAACAGGGAATCCGAGCAGTACTTC. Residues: CASRKNRESEQYF. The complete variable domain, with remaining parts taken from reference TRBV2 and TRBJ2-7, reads EPEVTQTPSHQVTQMGQEVILRCVPISNHLYFYWYRQILGQKVEFLVSFYNNEISEKSEIFDDQFSVERPDGSNFTLKIRSTKLEDSAMYFCASRKNRESEQYFGPGTRLTVT.

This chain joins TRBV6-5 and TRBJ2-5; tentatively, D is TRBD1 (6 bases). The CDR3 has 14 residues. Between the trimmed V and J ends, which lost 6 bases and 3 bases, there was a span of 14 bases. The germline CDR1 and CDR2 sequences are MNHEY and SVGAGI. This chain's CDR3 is CASSLYRDEETQYF. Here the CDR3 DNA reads TGTGCCAGCAGCCTCTACAGGGACGAAGAGACCCAGTACTTC.

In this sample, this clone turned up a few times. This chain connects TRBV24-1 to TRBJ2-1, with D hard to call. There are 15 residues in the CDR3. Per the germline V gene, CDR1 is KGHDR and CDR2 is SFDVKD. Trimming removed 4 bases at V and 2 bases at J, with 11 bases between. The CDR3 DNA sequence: TGTGCCACCAGTGAAGCCACCCTACCCTACAATGAGCAGTTCTTC. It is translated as CATSEATLPYNEQFF.

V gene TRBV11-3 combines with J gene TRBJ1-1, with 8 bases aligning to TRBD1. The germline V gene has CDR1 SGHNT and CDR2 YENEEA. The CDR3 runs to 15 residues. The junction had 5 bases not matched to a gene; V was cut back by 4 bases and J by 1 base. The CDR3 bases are TGTGCCAGCAGCTCAGGGCAGGGGGCGAACACTGAAGCTTTCTTT. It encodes CASSSGQGANTEAFF.